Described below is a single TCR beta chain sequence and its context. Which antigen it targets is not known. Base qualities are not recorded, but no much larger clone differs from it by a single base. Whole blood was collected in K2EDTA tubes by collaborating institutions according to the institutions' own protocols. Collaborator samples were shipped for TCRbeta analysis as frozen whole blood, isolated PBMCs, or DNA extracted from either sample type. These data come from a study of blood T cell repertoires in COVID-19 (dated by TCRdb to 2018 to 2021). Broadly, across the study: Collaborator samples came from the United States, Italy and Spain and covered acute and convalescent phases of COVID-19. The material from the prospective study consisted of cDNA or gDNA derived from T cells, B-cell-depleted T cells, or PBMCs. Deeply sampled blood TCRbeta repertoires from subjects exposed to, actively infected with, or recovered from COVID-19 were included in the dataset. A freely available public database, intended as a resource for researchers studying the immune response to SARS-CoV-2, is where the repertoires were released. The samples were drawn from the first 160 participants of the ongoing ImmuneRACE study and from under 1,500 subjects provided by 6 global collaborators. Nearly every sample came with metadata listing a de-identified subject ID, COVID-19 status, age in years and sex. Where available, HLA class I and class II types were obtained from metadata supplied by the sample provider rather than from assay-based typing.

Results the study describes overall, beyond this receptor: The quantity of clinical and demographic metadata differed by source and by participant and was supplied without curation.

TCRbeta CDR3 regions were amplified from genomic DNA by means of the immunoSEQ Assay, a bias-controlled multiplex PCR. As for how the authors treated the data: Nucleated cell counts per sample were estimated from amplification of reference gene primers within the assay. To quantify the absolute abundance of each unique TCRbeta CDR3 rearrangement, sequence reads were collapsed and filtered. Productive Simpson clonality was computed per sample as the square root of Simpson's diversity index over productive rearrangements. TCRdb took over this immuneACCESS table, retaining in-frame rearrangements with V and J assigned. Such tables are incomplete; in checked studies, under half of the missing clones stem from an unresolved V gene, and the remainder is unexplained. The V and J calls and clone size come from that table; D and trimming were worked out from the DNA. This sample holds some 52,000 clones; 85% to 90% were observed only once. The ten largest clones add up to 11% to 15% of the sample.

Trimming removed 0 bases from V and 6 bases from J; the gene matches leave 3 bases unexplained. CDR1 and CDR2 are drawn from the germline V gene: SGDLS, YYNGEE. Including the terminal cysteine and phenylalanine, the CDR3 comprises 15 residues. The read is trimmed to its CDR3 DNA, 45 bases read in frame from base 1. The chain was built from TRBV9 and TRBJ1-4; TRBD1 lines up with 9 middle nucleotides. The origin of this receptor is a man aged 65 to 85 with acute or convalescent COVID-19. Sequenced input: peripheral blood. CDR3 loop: CASSVGWTGDEKLFF. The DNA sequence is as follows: TGTGCCAGCAGCGTAGGATGGACAGGGGATGAAAAACTGTTTTTT.